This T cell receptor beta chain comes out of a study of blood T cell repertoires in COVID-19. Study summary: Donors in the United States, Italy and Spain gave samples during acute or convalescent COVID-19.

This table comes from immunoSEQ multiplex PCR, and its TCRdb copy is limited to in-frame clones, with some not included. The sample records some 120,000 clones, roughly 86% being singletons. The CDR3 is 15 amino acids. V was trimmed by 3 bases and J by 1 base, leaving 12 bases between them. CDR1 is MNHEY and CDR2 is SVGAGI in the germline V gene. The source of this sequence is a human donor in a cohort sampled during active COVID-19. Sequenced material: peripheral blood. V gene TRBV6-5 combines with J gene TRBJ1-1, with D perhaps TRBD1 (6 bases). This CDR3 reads CASSYSGTSNTEAFF. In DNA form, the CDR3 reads TGTGCCAGCAGTTATTCCGGGACATCGAACACTGAAGCTTTCTTT.